This T cell receptor beta chain was identified in a study of a mutant IDH1 vaccine in newly diagnosed glioma (dated by TCRdb to the early 2020s). In terms of the full investigation: Of the 32 patients who were treated, approximately 62% were male and approximately 38% were female, and the mean age was approximately 40 years. Before enrollment, patients had received standard therapy of radiotherapy alone, temozolomide alone, or radiochemotherapy with temozolomide; most received the combination. Peripheral blood was collected at six visits: V03 (baseline), V05, V07, V10, V12 and V13. Longitudinal TCRB deep sequencing was performed for 20 to 25 treated patients wherever samples were available for exploratory analyses.

Points on this clone: Its antigen remains unidentified. Within one base of it there is no much larger clone, and no base qualities were kept.

Library method: the immunoSEQ multiplex PCR assay. The hsTCRB Kit was used according to the manufacturer's protocol to amplify rearranged TCR beta chain sequences. An Illumina MiSeq was used to sequence the TCRB libraries. As for the original processing: The proprietary platform of the kit vendor was used for demultiplexing, trimming and gene mapping. The clones in this table, taken by TCRdb from immuneACCESS, are in-frame only. Not every clone is retained; where verified, under half of the shortfall comes from an unresolved V gene, and the cause of the rest is unknown. Clone size and V and J calls were adopted from that table, with D and trimming inferred from the DNA. This sample comprises some 59,000 clones, approximately 80% of them detected only once. The ten largest clones capture roughly 19% of the sample. General findings and caveats noted by the study authors: No apparent relationship was observed between pseudoprogression and alterations in the top peripheral T cell clonotypes detected by TCRB sequencing. The authors stated that sample limitations prevented analyses of patient blood samples from being reproduced. Immune responses induced by the vaccine were seen in 90% to 95% of patients across multiple MHC alleles. Availability determined which PBMC samples were chosen for TCRB deep sequencing.

The sample's time point, from its label and the paper: baseline, week 1 (first vaccination visit). This sample's treatment or condition label indicates: pre-vaccination baseline after standard-of-care therapy. Newly diagnosed WHO grade 3 or 4 IDH1-mutant astrocytomas showing loss of nuclear ATRX were present in the donors. The samples were drawn from NOA16, a multicentre, single-arm, open-label phase I trial in Germany that tested a mutant IDH1 peptide vaccine in humans for the first time. Blood drawn at visit V03 was used as the baseline sample for immunogenicity testing. Genomic DNA for TCRB sequencing was isolated from EDTA blood with the DNeasy Blood and Tissue Kit. The sequence was collected from a man aged 18-30 years with glioma. Sequenced here: PBMCs, sampled from a glioma patient treated with radiotherapy, temozolomide or both.

The DNA reads as follows: TGTGCCAGCAGCAAACGCGAATACGAGCAGTACTTC. Its protein product is CASSKREYEQYF. The chain couples TRBV11-2 to TRBJ2-7; the D gene remains uncertain. The trim is 5 bases for V and 4 bases for J, with a gap of 9 bases between the germline ends. CDR1 and CDR2 were assigned from the germline V gene as SGHAT and FQNNGV. Including cysteine and phenylalanine, the CDR3 has 12 amino acids. Only the CDR3 DNA stays, 36 bases, in frame from base 1.